These 4 T cell receptor beta chains originate from one sample sequenced in a study of regulatory T cells in long-lasting Graves disease. Time point given: newly diagnosed GD, antithyroid drugs for less than 3 months. PBMCs provided the RNA from which the TCR library was made. For TCR beta, libraries came from iRepertoire HTBI primers and Arm-PCR of CDR3 regions. TCRdb passed the multiplex PCR reads through MiXCR, listing each CDR3 protein once. The sample lists 300,000 to 400,000 distinct CDR3 sequences; 16% were seen once. Separately, the same data were catalogued under a study of T cells in Graves' hyperthyroidism and ophthalmopathy.

The source material was peripheral blood mononuclear cells (PBMCs), sampled at new diagnosis, from a patient treated with antithyroid drugs. Receptors originate from a man aged 35-49 years with Graves disease.

This clonotype occurred many times. This rearrangement joins TRBV28 to TRBJ2-7; a weak D match, TRBD2 (7 bases). From germline, CDR1 is MDHEN and CDR2 SYDVKM. The CDR3 covers 15 residues. Trimming removed 0 bases from V and 4 bases from J, with 13 bases in between. CDR3 protein: CASSLWGGPGYEQYF. The CDR3 region has the DNA TGTGCCAGCAGTTTATGGGGGGGGCCAGGGTACGAGCAGTACTTC. Full variable domain (outside the CDR3, taken from reference TRBV28 and TRBJ2-7): DVKVTQSSRYLVKRTGEKVFLECVQDMDHENMFWYRQDPGLGLRLIYFSYDVKMKEKGDIPEGYSVSREKKERFSLILESASTNQTSMYLCASSLWGGPGYEQYFGPGTRLTVT.

This clonotype was counted only a few times. The J gene is TRBJ1-1, the V gene TRBV6-1; a possible D gene is TRBD1 (6 bases). The CDR3 contains 17 residues. From germline, CDR1 is MNHNS and CDR2 SASEGT. Trimming removed 0 bases from V and 1 base from J, with 15 bases in between. The CDR3 DNA sequence: TGTGCCAGCAGTGAAGCGCCGGGGGCAGCTAAGAACACTGAAGCTTTCTTT. Its protein product is CASSEAPGAAKNTEAFF.

This clonotype was recorded many times. The gene calls are TRBV3-1 and TRBJ2-1; tentative D call: TRBD1 (6 bases). Trimming took off 6 bases at V and 4 bases at J, with 13 bases between the two ends. The CDR3 loop spans 14 amino acids. The germline CDR1 and CDR2 sequences are LGHDT and YNNKEL (reference sequence). CDR3 DNA: TGTGCCAGCAGTGAACAGGGTGAATACAATGAGCAGTTCTTC. Translating gives CASSEQGEYNEQFF.

This clonotype was detected many times. The chain carries TRBV6-5 and TRBJ2-5, with D unclear. The CDR3 sequence is 11 residues long. Looked up from germline, CDR1 is MNHEY and CDR2 is SVGAGI. Trimming shortened V by 4 bases and J by 5 bases, and 5 bases separated the two germline ends. Written as DNA, the CDR3 is TGTGCCAGCAGTTGGGCGGAGACCCAGTACTTC. This encodes CASSWAETQYF.